This is a list of T cell receptor beta chains from one sample in a study of blood T cell repertoires in COVID-19. Method: immunoSEQ multiplex PCR; TCRdb's copy keeps in-frame clones and lacks some. The sample lists about 150,000 clones; just under 85% were seen once. The sequencing sample was made of peripheral blood. Receptors originate from a woman aged 55-75 years with acute or convalescent COVID-19. Both conserved end residues are part of each CDR3. D genes are given only for firm matches. The size of a clone is reported for some rows only, either as once, few or many, or as a class for expanded clones.

few,TRBJ1-2,TRBD1,TRBV27,CASSLSGGQGVGYTF,TGTGCCAGCAGTTTATCAGGGGGACAGGGGGTTGGCTACACCTTC
-,TRBJ1-1,-,TRBV5-1,CASSLTGTMNTEAFF,TGCGCCAGCAGCTTAACCGGGACAATGAACACTGAAGCTTTCTTT
-,TRBJ2-7,-,TRBV19,CASSIWRQSYEQYF,TGTGCCAGTAGTATTTGGAGGCAGTCCTACGAGCAGTACTTC
-,TRBJ2-1,TRBD2,TRBV5-1,CASSREGVSYNEQFF,TGCGCCAGCAGCCGGGAGGGGGTTTCCTACAATGAGCAGTTCTTC
-,TRBJ1-5,-,TRBV19,CASSTTVSNQPQHF,TGTGCCAGTAGTACGACAGTTAGCAATCAGCCCCAGCATTTT
-,TRBJ2-3,-,TRBV2,CASSEAAQDTQYF,TGTGCCAGCAGTGAAGCGGCCCAAGATACGCAGTATTTT
-,TRBJ2-1,-,TRBV5-5,CASSSLGSYNEQFF,TGTGCCAGCAGCTCTTTAGGGAGCTACAATGAGCAGTTCTTC
once,TRBJ1-5,-,TRBV24-1,CATSRDSNNQPQHF,TGTGCCACCAGCCGCGACAGCAACAATCAGCCCCAGCATTTT
-,TRBJ2-1,TRBD2,TRBV3-1/TRBV3-2,CASSQDRGSGGAWGSYNEQFF,TGTGCCAGCAGCCAAGATAGAGGTAGCGGGGGGGCCTGGGGCTCCTACAATGAGCAGTTCTTC
-,TRBJ2-5,-,TRBV4-1,CASSQRPGEETQYF,TGCGCCAGCAGCCAACGACCGGGGGAAGAGACCCAGTACTTC
-,TRBJ1-5,-,TRBV18,CASSPGLGGNSNQPQHF,TGTGCCAGCTCACCAGGATTGGGGGGAAATAGCAATCAGCCCCAGCATTTT
once,TRBJ2-3,TRBD2,TRBV18,CASSPRQAGDTDTQYF,TGTGCCAGCTCACCCCGGCAAGCGGGGGACACAGATACGCAGTATTTT
-,TRBJ1-1,-,TRBV28,CASSPIGQPNTEAFF,TGTGCCAGCAGTCCCATCGGACAGCCGAACACTGAAGCTTTCTTT
-,TRBJ2-5,-,TRBV28,CASSPQETQYF,TGTGCCAGCAGCCCACAAGAGACCCAGTACTTC
-,TRBJ1-2,TRBD1,TRBV7-9,CASSRPTGEFNYGYTF,TGTGCCAGCAGCCGCCCGACAGGGGAATTCAACTATGGCTACACCTTC
-,TRBJ1-5,-,TRBV18,CASSPEGVMGNQPQHF,TGTGCCAGCTCACCAGAAGGGGTTATGGGCAATCAGCCCCAGCATTTT
-,TRBJ1-6,-,TRBV27,CASSVEASSSYNSPLHF,TGTGCCAGCAGCGTTGAGGCCTCAAGCTCCTATAATTCACCCCTCCACTTT
-,TRBJ1-1,TRBD1,TRBV6-5,CASSYSTTGDTEAFF,TGTGCCAGCAGTTACTCGACGACAGGGGACACTGAAGCTTTCTTT
-,TRBJ1-4,-,TRBV5-6,CASSLSGEIIGKLFF,TGTGCCAGCAGCTTGTCTGGGGAGATAATCGGAAAACTGTTTTTT
many,TRBJ1-6,-,TRBV25-1,CASGPGTNSPLHF,TGTGCCAGCGGGCCGGGAACGAATTCACCCCTCCACTTT
few,TRBJ2-3,TRBD1,TRBV19,CASSTRGPGTDTQYF,TGTGCCAGTAGTACCAGGGGGCCTGGCACAGATACGCAGTATTTT
-,TRBJ2-3,TRBD1,TRBV5-4,CASSYPGTGVGTDTQYF,TGTGCCAGCAGCTATCCCGGGACAGGGGTTGGCACAGATACGCAGTATTTT
once,TRBJ2-3,TRBD1,TRBV10-3,CAISEPTGGRDTQYF,TGTGCCATCAGTGAGCCCACAGGGGGCAGGGATACGCAGTATTTT
once,TRBJ2-5,TRBD2,TRBV3-1/TRBV3-2,CASSQYGTSGVETQYF,TGTGCCAGCAGCCAATACGGGACTAGCGGGGTGGAGACCCAGTACTTC
-,TRBJ1-2,-,TRBV28,CASAGLGYTF,TGTGCCAGCGCAGGGCTTGGCTACACCTTC
-,TRBJ2-1,-,TRBV27,CASSEGGRRDEQFF,TGTGCCAGCAGTGAGGGGGGGCGCAGGGATGAGCAGTTCTTC
-,TRBJ1-2,TRBD1,TRBV19,CASRRQGVDYGYTF,TGTGCCAGTAGGCGACAGGGAGTTGACTATGGCTACACCTTC
few,TRBJ1-1,-,TRBV11-2,CASSPGQRQTAFF,TGTGCCAGCAGCCCCGGACAGAGGCAGACAGCTTTCTTT
-,TRBJ2-2,TRBD1,TRBV7-6,CASSRRQGVDTGELFF,TGTGCCAGCAGCCGTAGACAGGGCGTGGACACCGGGGAGCTGTTTTTT
few,TRBJ2-4,-,TRBV19,CASSTMTSFKSQYF,TGTGCCAGTAGTACGATGACTAGTTTCAAATCACAGTACTTC
-,TRBJ1-5,-,TRBV30,CAWRGNSNQPQHF,TGTGCCTGGAGGGGCAATAGCAATCAGCCCCAGCATTTT
-,TRBJ2-2,-,TRBV19,CASSRDTNTGELFF,TGTGCCAGTAGCCGGGACACAAACACCGGGGAGCTGTTTTTT
-,TRBJ1-2,-,TRBV5-4,CASSLKGGRADGYTF,TGTGCCAGCAGCTTGAAGGGCGGCAGGGCCGATGGCTACACCTTC
few,TRBJ1-2,TRBD1,TRBV6-5,CASSDSGTDIYGYTF,TGTGCCAGCAGTGACTCCGGGACAGACATCTATGGCTACACCTTC
few,TRBJ2-1,-,TRBV28,CASSILRGGKFF,TGTGCCAGCAGTATACTCAGGGGAGGGAAGTTCTTC
-,TRBJ1-1,-,TRBV5-1,CASSGALGTEAFF,TGCGCCAGCAGCGGGGCGTTAGGGACTGAAGCTTTCTTT
once,TRBJ1-3,TRBD1,TRBV7-3,CASKTGSAGNTIYF,TGTGCCAGCAAGACAGGGTCAGCGGGAAACACCATATATTTT
-,TRBJ2-7,TRBD1,TRBV5-6,CASSLVGTGGGLYF,TGTGCCAGCAGCTTGGTCGGGACAGGGGGCGGTCTGTACTTC
-,TRBJ2-7,TRBD2,TRBV2,CASSEPAGAGGPYEQYF,TGTGCCAGCAGTGAGCCTGCCGGAGCGGGGGGGCCCTACGAGCAGTACTTC
-,TRBJ2-1,TRBD2,TRBV3-1/TRBV3-2,CASSPLTSGGSYNEQFF,TGTGCCAGCAGCCCCCTGACTAGCGGGGGGTCTTACAATGAGCAGTTCTTC
-,TRBJ1-5,-,TRBV2,CASSSWDTNVQPQHF,TGTGCCAGCAGTTCCTGGGACACTAACGTTCAGCCCCAGCATTTT
-,TRBJ2-6,-,TRBV5-6,CASSLRGVGANVLTF,TGTGCCAGCAGTCTCCGGGGAGTTGGGGCCAACGTCCTGACTTTC